This T cell receptor (beta chain) was identified during a study of blood T cell repertoires in COVID-19. Whole-study context: Italy, Spain and the United States were the sources of the convalescent and acute COVID-19 samples.

Germline CDR1 is MNHEY and CDR2 is SVGAGI. The CDR3 loop spans 12 amino acids. V gave up 10 bases and J gave up 6 bases; unmatched junction bases: 6. Per the authors' pipeline: Nucleated cell number was recorded as an estimate derived from reference gene primer amplification. Measured with immunoSEQ multiplex PCR; TCRdb has only the in-frame clones, and not every one. V, J and clone size reflect that table, while D and trimming were determined from the DNA. Here the sample spans approximately 250,000 clones, 84% being singletons. The chain employs TRBV6-5 and TRBJ2-1, with TRBD1 identical over 7 bases. The sequence was collected from a human donor in a cohort sampled during active COVID-19. Sequencing input: peripheral blood. The CDR3 region is CATDRVPNEQFF. CDR3 coding DNA: TGTGCCACCGACAGGGTGCCCAATGAGCAGTTCTTC.